This T cell receptor (beta chain) was observed in a study of T cells expressing NK-cell markers (dated by TCRdb to 2018 to 2020). For context, the study as a whole: Fewer than ten donors provided sorted CD3+CD56+NKG2C+, CD3+CD56+NKG2C- and CD3+CD56-NKG2C+ T-cell subsets, whose TCR beta-chain repertoires were profiled. Of the eight sequenced donors, seven were found to be HCMV-seropositive and one was found to be HCMV-seronegative. The eight sequenced donors were randomly selected healthy volunteers, three men and five women. Libraries were sequenced as 2 x 150 bp reads on Illumina HiSeq 2000/2500, MiSeq or NextSeq. Study-wide conclusions, independent of this receptor: It remained unclear whether the expanded NKG2C-expressing T cell clones were specific for HCMV antigens. Those dominant clonotypes were again the most abundant among CD3+CD56-NKG2C+ cells in a few donors, at about 25-60.1%. In several donors, the dominant CD3+CD56+NKG2C+ clonotypes ranked among the top 10 CD8+ clonotypes, making up about 1.0-7.5% of CD8+ T cells.

HCMV serostatus was determined by detecting HCMV-specific IgG in serum with a commercial ELISA kit. Ficoll density gradient centrifugation was used to isolate peripheral blood mononuclear cells from blood. CDR1 is given as MDHEN and CDR2 as SYDVKM, both from the germline V gene. Measured from the cysteine to the phenylalanine, the CDR3 is 13 residues long. DNA is not on record. This sample was sequenced with an Illumina HiSeq 2000. TCR beta cDNA libraries were prepared using 5'RACE template switching, which introduced a universal primer site and unique molecular identifiers. Priming for cDNA synthesis came from the TCR beta constant segment, and two successive PCR amplification steps followed. From the authors' description of their analysis: Reads were demultiplexed and grouped by UMI with MIGEC, and clonotypes were assembled and quantified with MiTCR. To exclude erroneous sequences, any TCR cDNA sequence not supported by at least two reads was discarded. The tcR package was used for downstream repertoire analysis, and clonotypes were matched across fractions by CDR3 nucleotide sequence plus V segment. Antigen specificity was annotated against VDJdb with VDJmatch, allowing one amino acid substitution in CDR3. TCRdb reprocessed the reads into one record per CDR3 protein sequence, lacking DNA. What appears here as the V and J calls and clone size reflects TCRdb's work, not the paper's. For this sample, the table gives roughly 160,000 distinct CDR3 sequences. Of the sample, approximately 17% is held by the ten largest clones.

A word on this clonotype: Its target antigen remains unknown.

The clonotype was recovered from a woman aged 18 to 75 in good health. The sequenced material came from blood T cells: a sorted CD56 or NKG2C T cell subset, CD4+ or CD8+ T cells, or bulk PBMC T cells (not recorded which). The chain couples TRBV28 to TRBJ1-2. The CDR3: CASSLSGVYGYTF.